This TCR beta chain was found in a study of blood T cell repertoires in COVID-19. As for the study in general: Nucleic acid was either cDNA or gDNA, and it came from T cells, B-cell-depleted T cells, or PBMCs.

The CDR3 totals 12 residues. Per the germline V gene, CDR1 is SGHDT and CDR2 is YYEEEE. Trimming removed 4 bases from V and 0 bases from J, with 2 bases in between. Repertoires were generated with immunoSEQ multiplex PCR, while TCRdb's copy carries only in-frame clones and drops some. Of more than 120,000 clones listed, 87% are singletons. This chain uses TRBV5-6 with TRBJ2-1; D is uncertain. The TCR originated in a woman between 45 and 65 years old with acute or convalescent COVID-19. The sample comprised peripheral blood. CDR3 sequence: CASSLSYNEQFF. The CDR3, as DNA: TGTGCCAGCAGCCTCTCCTACAATGAGCAGTTCTTC.